Listed here are 8 T cell receptor beta chains from one sample, sequenced in a study of T cell responses to AZD1222 COVID-19 vaccine. Generated by immunoSEQ multiplex PCR, the TCRdb table keeps only in-frame clones and is missing some. Among about 88,000 clones listed, about 90% were seen once. The material sequenced was peripheral blood, taken on day 0 of AZD1222 vaccination. The receptor source for this set is an adult in good health.

The J gene is TRBJ1-5, the V gene TRBV5-1; D not resolved. The CDR3 covers 14 residues. Trimming removed 0 bases at V and 1 base at J, with 5 bases between. CDR1 and CDR2 (germline): SGHRS, YFSETQ. As DNA, the CDR3 is TGCGCCAGCAGCTTGGGGGTCAGCAATCAGCCCCAGCATTTT. It specifies CASSLGVSNQPQHF.

V gene TRBV2 combines with J gene TRBJ2-7, with D uncertain. The V gene lost 2 bases and the J gene lost 6 bases, with 5 bases spanning the gap. The germline gives CDR1 SNHLY, CDR2 FYNNEI. The CDR3 has 11 amino acids. The chain's CDR3 is CASSEHGEQYF. CDR3 nucleotides: TGTGCCAGCAGTGAACACGGCGAGCAGTACTTC.

The V call is TRBV19, the J call TRBJ2-1, with TRBD1 matching over 7 bases. This CDR3 is 15 amino acids long. CDR1 and CDR2 from the germline V gene are LNHDA and SQIVND (reference sequence). Trimming cost V 9 bases and J 5 bases; bases outside gene matches: 13. The CDR3 loop is CASTDSGQPHNEQFF. The CDR3 DNA reads as TGTGCCAGCACAGATTCGGGACAGCCCCACAATGAGCAGTTCTTC.

In this sample, this clone turned up once. The chain carries TRBV3-1 (or the pseudogene TRBV3-2) and TRBJ1-6; 10 bases match TRBD1. V was pared by 2 bases and J by 7 bases, with 2 bases of the junction left unmatched. This CDR3 is 15 amino acids long. CDR1 and CDR2 (germline): LGHDT, YNNKEL (reference sequence). CDR3 sequence reads: CASSQPGQGNSPLHF. The CDR3 DNA is TGTGCCAGCAGCCAACCGGGACAGGGGAATTCACCCCTCCACTTT.

The genes are TRBV27 and TRBJ2-2; a possible D gene is TRBD2 (6 bases). In germline, CDR1 is MNHEY, CDR2 SMNVEV (reference sequence). V dropped 7 bases and J dropped 7 bases, with 13 bases sitting between them. The CDR3 spans 13 residues. Here the CDR3 DNA reads TGTGCCAGCAAACTTTGGGGGGTCGGGGAGCTGTTTTTT. Its protein product is CASKLWGVGELFF.

V is TRBV15 and J is TRBJ1-1; 12 nucleotides match TRBD1. The CDR3 runs to 16 residues. Germline V gives CDR1 LNHNV, CDR2 YYDKDF (reference sequence). V lost 4 bases and J lost 5; bases outside the gene matches: 8. CDR3 bases: TGTGCCACCAGCAAGAGGGGACAGGGGGCAGGGACTGAAGCTTTCTTT. It codes for CATSKRGQGAGTEAFF.

The chain combines TRBV9 with TRBJ2-2, with a weak D call TRBD1 (5 bases). Germline lookup yields CDR1 SGDLS and CDR2 YYNGEE. Trimming removed 3 bases from V and 5 bases from J, with 17 bases in between. The CDR3 length is 16 residues. The CDR3 here is CASSDGLKQGTGELFF. CDR3 nucleotide sequence: TGTGCCAGCAGCGACGGCCTTAAGCAGGGAACCGGGGAGCTGTTTTTT.

This sequence joins TRBV5-1 and TRBJ2-2, with D tentatively TRBD2 (5 bases). Germline-derived CDR1 and CDR2 are SGHRS and YFSETQ. Between the trimmed V and J ends, which lost 4 bases and 1 base, there was a span of 8 bases. The length of the CDR3 is 14 residues. The CDR3 DNA follows: TGCGCCAGCAGCCTCGCGGGGAACACCGGGGAGCTGTTTTTT. Translated, it gives CASSLAGNTGELFF.